This T cell receptor (beta chain) is drawn from a study of T cell responses to AZD1222 COVID-19 vaccine. Here immunoSEQ multiplex PCR was the method, and the copy in TCRdb shows in-frame clones only, minus some. The sample holds approximately 160,000 clones, roughly 87% seen once. This clone has just one count. The V segment lost 3 bases and the J segment 8 bases; nucleotides outside the gene matches: 5. The CDR3 has 14 residues. Per germline, CDR1 SGHRS and CDR2 YFSETQ. This TCR was sampled from an adult in good health. J is TRBJ1-1 and V is TRBV5-1; 12 bases line up with TRBD1. The source material was peripheral blood, sampled on day 0 of AZD1222 vaccination. CDR3 nucleotide sequence: TGCGCCAGCAGCTGGGGGACAGGGGGCGCCGAAGCTTTCTTT. It yields the protein CASSWGTGGAEAFF.